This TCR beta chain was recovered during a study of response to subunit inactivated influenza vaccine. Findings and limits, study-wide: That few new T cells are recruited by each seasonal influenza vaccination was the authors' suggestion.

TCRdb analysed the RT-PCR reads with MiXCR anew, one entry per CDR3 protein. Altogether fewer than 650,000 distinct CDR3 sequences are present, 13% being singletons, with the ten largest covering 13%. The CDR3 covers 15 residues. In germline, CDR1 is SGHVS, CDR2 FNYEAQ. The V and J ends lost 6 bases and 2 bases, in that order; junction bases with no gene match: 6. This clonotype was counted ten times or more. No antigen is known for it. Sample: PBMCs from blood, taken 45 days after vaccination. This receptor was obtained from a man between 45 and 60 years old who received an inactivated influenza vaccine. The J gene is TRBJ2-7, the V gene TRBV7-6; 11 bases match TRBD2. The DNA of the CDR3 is TGTGCCAGCAGTCCCGGGACTAGCGGTGCCTACGAGCAGTACTTC. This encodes CASSPGTSGAYEQYF.